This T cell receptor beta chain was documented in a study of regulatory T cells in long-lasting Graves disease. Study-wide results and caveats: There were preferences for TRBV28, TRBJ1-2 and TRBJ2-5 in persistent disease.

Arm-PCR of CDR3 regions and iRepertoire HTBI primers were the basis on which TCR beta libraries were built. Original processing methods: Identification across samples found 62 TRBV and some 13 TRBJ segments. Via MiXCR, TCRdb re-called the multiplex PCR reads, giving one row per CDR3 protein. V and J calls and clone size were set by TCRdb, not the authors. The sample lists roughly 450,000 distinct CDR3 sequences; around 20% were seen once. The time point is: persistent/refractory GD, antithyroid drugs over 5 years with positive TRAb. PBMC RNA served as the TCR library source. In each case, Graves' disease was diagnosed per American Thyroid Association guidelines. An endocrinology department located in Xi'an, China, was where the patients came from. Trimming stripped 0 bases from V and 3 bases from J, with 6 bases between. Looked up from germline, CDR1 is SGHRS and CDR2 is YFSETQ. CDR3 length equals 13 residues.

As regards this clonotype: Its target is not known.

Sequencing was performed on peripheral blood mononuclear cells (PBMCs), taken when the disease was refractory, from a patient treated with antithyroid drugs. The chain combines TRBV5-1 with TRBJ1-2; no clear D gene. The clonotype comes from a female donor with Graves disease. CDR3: CASSLEADYGYTF. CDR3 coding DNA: TGCGCCAGCAGCTTGGAGGCAGACTATGGCTACACCTTC. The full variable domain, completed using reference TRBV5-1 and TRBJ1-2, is KAGVTQTPRYLIKTRGQQVTLSCSPISGHRSVSWYQQTPGQGLQFLFEYFSETQRNKGNFPGRFSGRQFSNSRSEMNVSTLELGDSALYLCASSLEADYGYTFGSGTRLTVV.